This T cell receptor (beta chain) is drawn from a study of shared T cell receptors in the human thymus. The germline V and J ends were trimmed by 7 bases and 2 bases, with 10 bases remaining between them. Germline lookup yields CDR1 SGHAT and CDR2 FQNNGV. The length of the CDR3 is 13 residues. Data came from immunoSEQ multiplex PCR; TCRdb stores just in-frame clones and leaves some out. The sample has about 500,000 clones, about 80% seen once. These data also featured in a second study, about human thymus T cells.

The receptor was isolated from a boy less than two years old with a congenital heart defect. This chain links TRBV11-2 with TRBJ2-3; D is unresolved. Sequencing was carried out using thymocytes. The CDR3 loop is CASTFKFTDTQYF. In DNA form, the CDR3 reads TGTGCCAGCACCTTTAAATTCACAGATACGCAGTATTTT.